This T cell receptor beta chain originates from a study of shared clonotypes between healthy human individuals. Using immunoSEQ multiplex PCR, the repertoire was profiled, and TCRdb retains in-frame clones only, with some absent. The sample shows 150,000 to 200,000 clones, around 63% of them seen only once. The V end lost 6 bases, the J end lost 9 bases, and 15 bases lay between the germline ends. Germline values: CDR1 SGHTA, CDR2 FQGNSA. This CDR3 has 13 residues. Findings and caveats of the study: In the sorted subsets, rarefaction showed sequencing was incomplete despite large depth. Generation probabilities of non-shared clonotypes were lower (relative to those shared by all four donors). Roughly 5% of naive CD4 clonotypes were common to several donors. Larger estimated richness was generally recorded for naive subsets relative to memory subsets.

In regard to this clone: Its antigen is currently unknown.

The chain links TRBV7-2 to TRBJ2-1; no reliable D call. The TCR sequence derives from a man younger than 45 in good health. Sequenced: memory CD4+ T cells sorted from blood. As for subset: CD45RA-negative fraction. The CDR3 bases are TGTGCCAGCAGTCAGACTGACCAATCTGAGCAGTTCTTC. Translating gives CASSQTDQSEQFF.